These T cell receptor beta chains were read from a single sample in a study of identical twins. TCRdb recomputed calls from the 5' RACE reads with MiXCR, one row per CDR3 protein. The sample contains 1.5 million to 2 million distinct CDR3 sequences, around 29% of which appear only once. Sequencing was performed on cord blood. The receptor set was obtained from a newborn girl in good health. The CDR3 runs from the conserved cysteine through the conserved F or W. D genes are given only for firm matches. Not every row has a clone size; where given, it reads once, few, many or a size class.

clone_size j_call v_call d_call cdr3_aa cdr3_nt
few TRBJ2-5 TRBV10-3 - CAISEGRGETQYF TGTGCCATCAGTGAGGGACGAGGGGAGACCCAGTACTTC
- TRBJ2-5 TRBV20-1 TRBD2 CSAMTPSGETQYF TGCAGTGCTATGACTCCTAGCGGAGAGACCCAGTACTTC
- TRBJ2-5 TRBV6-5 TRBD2 CASSHTILREAQETQYF TGTGCCAGCAGTCACACTATTTTGCGGGAGGCCCAAGAGACCCAGTACTTC
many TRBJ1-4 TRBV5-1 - CASSPTGLNEKLFF TGTGCCAGCAGCCCGACAGGACTTAATGAAAAACTGTTTTTT
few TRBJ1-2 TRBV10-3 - CATQRAFRYGHTF TGTGCCACCCAGAGGGCATTTCGCTATGGCCACACCTTC
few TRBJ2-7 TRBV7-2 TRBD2 CASSSLSGGLRSAQYF TGTGCCAGCAGCTCACTTAGCGGGGGCCTCCGCTCAGCGCAGTACTTC
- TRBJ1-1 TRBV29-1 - CGVCRGNTEAFF TGCGGCGTTTGTAGAGGGAACACTGAAGCTTTCTTT
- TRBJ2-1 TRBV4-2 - CASSRERTILNEQFF TGTGCCAGCAGCCGCGAGCGGACTATCCTCAATGAGCAGTTCTTC
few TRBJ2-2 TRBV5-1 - CASSLDSTGELFF TGCGCCAGCAGCTTGGATTCCACCGGGGAGCTGTTTTTT
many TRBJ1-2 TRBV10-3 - CAISESRGYGYTF TGTGCCATCAGTGAGTCGAGGGGCTATGGCTACACCTTC
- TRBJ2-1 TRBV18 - CASSPGSGDPSYNEQFF TGTGCCAGCTCACCCGGCTCAGGGGATCCATCCTACAATGAGCAGTTCTTC
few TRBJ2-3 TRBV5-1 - CASSLASRRDTQYF TGCGCCAGCAGCTTGGCCTCCAGGAGGGATACGCAGTATTTT
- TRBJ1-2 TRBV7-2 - CASSLESPRYGYTF TGTGCCAGCAGCTTAGAGTCTCCCCGCTATGGCTACACCTTC
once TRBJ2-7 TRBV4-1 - CASSQWGTRYF TGCGCCAGCAGCCAATGGGGAACCCGGTACTTC
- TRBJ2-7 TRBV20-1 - CSARRPTYEQYF TGCAGTGCAAGAAGACCAACCTACGAGCAGTACTTC
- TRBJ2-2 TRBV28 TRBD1 CASSLTGGAGELFF TGTGCCAGCAGTTTGACAGGGGGGGCCGGGGAGCTGTTTTTT
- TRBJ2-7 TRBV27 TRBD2 CAGSQTGLATLEQYF TGTGCCGGCAGCCAAACGGGACTAGCGACTTTGGAGCAGTACTTC
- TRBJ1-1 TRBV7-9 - CASSLREQRNTEAFF TGTGCCAGCAGCTTAAGGGAACAGAGGAACACTGAAGCTTTCTTT
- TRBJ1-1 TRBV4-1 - CASSSQQGGSEAFF TGCGCCAGCAGCTCCCAACAGGGAGGATCTGAAGCTTTCTTT
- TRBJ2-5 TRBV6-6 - CASSYKTTLETQYF TGTGCCAGCAGTTACAAGACTACTCTGGAGACCCAGTACTTC
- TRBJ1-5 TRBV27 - CASSFEGYQPQHF TGTGCCAGCAGTTTCGAGGGTTATCAGCCCCAGCATTTT
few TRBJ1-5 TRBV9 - CASSVREGQPQHF TGTGCCAGCAGCGTAAGGGAGGGTCAGCCCCAGCATTTT
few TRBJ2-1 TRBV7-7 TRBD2 CASSLYSGGGLNEQFF TGTGCCAGCAGCTTATACTCGGGCGGGGGGCTAAATGAGCAGTTCTTC
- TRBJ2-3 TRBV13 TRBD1 CASSPYRGSQYF TGTGCCAGCAGCCCCTACAGGGGGTCGCAGTATTTT
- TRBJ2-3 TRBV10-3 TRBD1 CAIRGQGPDTQSF TGTGCCATCAGGGGACAGGGTCCAGATACGCAGTCTTTT
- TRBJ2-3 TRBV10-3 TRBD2 CATSVPGLAGTDTQYF TGCGCCACCAGTGTGCCGGGACTAGCGGGCACAGATACGCAGTATTTT
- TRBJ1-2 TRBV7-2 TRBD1 CASSLSDRGYYGYTF TGTGCCAGCAGCCTATCGGACAGGGGATACTATGGCTACACCTTC
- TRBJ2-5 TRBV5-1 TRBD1 CASSFGDRDQETQYF TGCGCCAGCAGCTTTGGGGACAGGGACCAAGAGACCCAGTACTTC
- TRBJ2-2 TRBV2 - CASFSEGELFF TGTGCCAGCTTTTCGGAGGGGGAGCTGTTTTTT
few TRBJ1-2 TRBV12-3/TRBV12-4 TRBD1 CASSLDRGQDGYTF TGTGCCAGCAGTTTGGACAGGGGGCAGGATGGCTACACCTTC
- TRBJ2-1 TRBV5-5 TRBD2 CASSLVPTASGGFSEQFF TGTGCCAGCAGCTTGGTCCCCACGGCTAGCGGGGGGTTTAGTGAGCAGTTCTTC
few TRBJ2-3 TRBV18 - CASSPPTGVSDTQYF TGTGCCAGCTCACCACCGACGGGGGTCAGCGATACGCAGTATTTT
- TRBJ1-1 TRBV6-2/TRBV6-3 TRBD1 CASSYEAGGTGTEAFF TGTGCCAGCAGTTATGAGGCAGGGGGCACGGGAACTGAAGCTTTCTTT
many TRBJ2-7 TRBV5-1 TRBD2 CASSYGTSRSYEQYF TGCGCCAGCAGCTACGGGACTAGCCGATCCTACGAGCAGTACTTC
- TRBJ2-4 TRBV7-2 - CASSLAAIAKNIQYF TGTGCCAGCAGCTTAGCCGCAATAGCCAAAAACATTCAGTACTTC
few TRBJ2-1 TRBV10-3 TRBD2 CAISGIAGGGNEQFF TGTGCCATCAGTGGAATTGCGGGGGGGGGCAATGAGCAGTTCTTC
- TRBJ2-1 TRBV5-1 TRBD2 CASSVVPSGGYNEQFF TGCGCCAGCAGCGTCGTGCCTAGCGGGGGTTACAATGAGCAGTTCTTC
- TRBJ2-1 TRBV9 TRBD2 CASSPLAGGINEQFF TGTGCCAGCAGCCCCCTAGCGGGGGGTATCAATGAGCAGTTCTTC
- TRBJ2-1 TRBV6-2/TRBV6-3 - CATGRGEQFF TGTGCCACCGGCCGGGGTGAGCAGTTCTTC